This TCR beta chain was observed in a study of cytomegalovirus exposure and HLA in healthy donors. Whole-study findings and limits: Earlier analysis found most TCR beta V segments productive about 87% or about 30% of the time.

Concerning this clone: Its antigen is unknown.

The CDR3 length is 13 residues. The germline CDR1 and CDR2 sequences are MDHEN and SYDVKM. V lost 4 bases, J lost 8 bases, and 9 bases lay in between. The study ran its PCR with 60 Vbeta and 13 Jbeta primers. Sequencing was performed with immunoSEQ multiplex PCR; in TCRdb, only in-frame clones are kept and a portion is missing. The sample includes about 160,000 clones, more than 65% of them seen just once. This TCR was recovered from a woman aged 45-59 years in good health and CMV-seronegative. Sequenced input: PBMCs. The chain links TRBV28 to TRBJ1-6; D not certain. This CDR3 is CASSWSGDSPLHF. The CDR3, as DNA: TGTGCCAGCAGTTGGAGCGGGGATTCACCCCTCCACTTT.